The entry that follows covers one TCR beta chain sequence. The data stem from a study of CD4 and CD8 cells across lung adenocarcinoma regions. In TCRdb, the PCR reads were re-called with MiXCR into one record per CDR3 protein. The sample has about 20,000 distinct CDR3 sequences; roughly half are singletons. V lost 5 bases to trimming and J lost 2 bases, with 13 bases between them. The germline V gene encodes CDR1 MRHNA and CDR2 SNTAGT. The CDR3 is 15 amino acids. Donors had localized lung adenocarcinoma, a non-small cell lung cancer. The sequenced sample consisted of CD8+ T cells from the center of a lung tumor. This rearrangement joins TRBV6-4 to TRBJ2-1; possibly TRBD1 or TRBD2 for D (6 bases each). The sequence was collected from a female donor with lung adenocarcinoma. The CD4 and CD8 labels of this study may be unreliable. The CDR3 DNA sequence: TGTGCCAGCAGTCAGTGGGGGGCCCCCTACAATGAGCAGTTCTTC. Its translation is CASSQWGAPYNEQFF.